The subject of this entry is one TCR beta chain. CDR3 length: 14 residues. The record originates from a study of blood T cell repertoires in COVID-19. Study at large: Spain, Italy and the United States supplied samples that represented acute and convalescent COVID-19. T cells, B-cell-depleted T cells, or PBMCs provided the cDNA or gDNA that served as material.

In the original analysis: Estimates of nucleated cell counts were drawn from the amplification of reference gene primers. Clones were read by immunoSEQ multiplex PCR, and TCRdb kept only the in-frame ones, dropping some. V and J calls and clone size follow that table, whereas D and trimming were derived from the DNA. The sample lists about 69,000 clones; around 88% were seen once. This chain links TRBV21-1 with TRBJ1-1. TRBV21-1 is given as a pseudogene. The sample comprised peripheral blood. The clonotype originates from a man aged 35 to 55 with COVID-19, enrolled during active disease. CDR3 residues: CASSKGGGRTEAFF. Here the CDR3 DNA reads TGTGCCAGCAGCAAAGGTGGAGGGAGAACTGAAGCTTTCTTT.